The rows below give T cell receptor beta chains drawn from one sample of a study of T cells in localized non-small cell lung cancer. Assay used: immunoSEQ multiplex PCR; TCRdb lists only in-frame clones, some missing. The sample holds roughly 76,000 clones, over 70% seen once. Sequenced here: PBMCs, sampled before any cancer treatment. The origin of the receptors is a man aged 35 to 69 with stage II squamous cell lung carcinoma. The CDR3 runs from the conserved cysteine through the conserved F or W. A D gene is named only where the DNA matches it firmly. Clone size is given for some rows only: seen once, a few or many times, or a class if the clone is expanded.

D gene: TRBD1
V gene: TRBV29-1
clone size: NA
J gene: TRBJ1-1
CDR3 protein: CSVNRGGMNTEAFF
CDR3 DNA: TGCAGCGTTAACAGGGGGGGGATGAACACTGAAGCTTTCTTT

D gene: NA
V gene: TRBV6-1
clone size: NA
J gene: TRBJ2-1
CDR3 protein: CASSPFERAYNEQFF
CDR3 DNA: TGTGCCAGCAGTCCTTTTGAGCGGGCCTACAATGAGCAGTTCTTC

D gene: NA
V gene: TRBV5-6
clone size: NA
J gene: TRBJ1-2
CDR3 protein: CASSLVTRALYGYTF
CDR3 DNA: TGTGCCAGCAGCTTGGTTACCAGGGCCTTATATGGCTACACCTTC

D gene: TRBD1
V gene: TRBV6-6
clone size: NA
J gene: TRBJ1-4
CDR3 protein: CASSPGKGAWGEKLFF
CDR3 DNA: TGTGCCAGCAGTCCGGGAAAGGGGGCTTGGGGTGAAAAACTGTTTTTT

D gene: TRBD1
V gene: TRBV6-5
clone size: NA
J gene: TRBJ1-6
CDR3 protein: CASSYSQGEHSPLHF
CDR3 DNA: TGTGCCAGCAGTTACTCGCAGGGGGAGCACTCACCCCTCCACTTT

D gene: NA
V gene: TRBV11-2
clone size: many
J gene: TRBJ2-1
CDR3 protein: CASSLVKYNEQFF
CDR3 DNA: TGTGCCAGCAGCTTAGTAAAGTACAATGAGCAGTTCTTC

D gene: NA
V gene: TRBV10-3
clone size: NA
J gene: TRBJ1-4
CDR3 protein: CAIGQGSATNEKLFF
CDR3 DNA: TGTGCCATCGGTCAAGGCAGTGCAACTAATGAAAAACTGTTTTTT

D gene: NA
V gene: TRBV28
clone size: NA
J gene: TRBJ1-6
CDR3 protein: CASSPSVSSSPLHF
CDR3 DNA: TGTGCCAGCAGTCCCTCCGTCTCGTCCTCACCCCTCCACTTT

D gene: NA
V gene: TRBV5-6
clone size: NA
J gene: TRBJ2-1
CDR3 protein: CASSLSGYNEQFF
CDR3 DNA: TGTGCCAGCAGCTTAAGCGGGTACAATGAGCAGTTCTTC

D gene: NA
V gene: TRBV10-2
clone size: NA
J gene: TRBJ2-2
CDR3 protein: CASSVSDSSGELFF
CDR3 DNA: TGCGCCAGCAGTGTATCGGACTCGTCCGGGGAGCTGTTTTTT